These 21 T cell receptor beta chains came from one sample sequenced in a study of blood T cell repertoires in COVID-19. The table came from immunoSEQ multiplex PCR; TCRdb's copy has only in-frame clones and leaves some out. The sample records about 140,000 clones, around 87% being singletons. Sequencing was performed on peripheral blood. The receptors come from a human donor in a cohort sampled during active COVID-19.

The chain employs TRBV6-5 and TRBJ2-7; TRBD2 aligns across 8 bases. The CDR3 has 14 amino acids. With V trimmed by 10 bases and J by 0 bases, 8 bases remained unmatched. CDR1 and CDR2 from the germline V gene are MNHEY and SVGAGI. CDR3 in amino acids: CATGGLPPSYEQYF. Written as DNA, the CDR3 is TGTGCCACGGGAGGGCTTCCCCCCTCCTACGAGCAGTACTTC.

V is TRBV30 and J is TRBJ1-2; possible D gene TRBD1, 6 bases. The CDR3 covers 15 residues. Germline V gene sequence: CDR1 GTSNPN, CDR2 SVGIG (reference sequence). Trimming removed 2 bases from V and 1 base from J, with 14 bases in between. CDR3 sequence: CAWSPGGALNYGYTF. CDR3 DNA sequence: TGTGCCTGGAGTCCGGGGGGGGCGCTTAACTATGGCTACACCTTC.

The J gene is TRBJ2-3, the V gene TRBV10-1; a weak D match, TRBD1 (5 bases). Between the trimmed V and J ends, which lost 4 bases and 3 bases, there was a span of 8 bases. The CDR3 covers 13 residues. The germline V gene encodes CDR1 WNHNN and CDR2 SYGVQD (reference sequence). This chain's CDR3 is CASSAQGTDTQYF. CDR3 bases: TGCGCCAGCAGTGCCCAGGGTACAGATACGCAGTATTTT.

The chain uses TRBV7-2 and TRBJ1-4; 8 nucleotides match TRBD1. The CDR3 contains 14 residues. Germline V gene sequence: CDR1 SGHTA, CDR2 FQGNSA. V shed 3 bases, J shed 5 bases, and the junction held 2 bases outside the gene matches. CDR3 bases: TGTGCCAGCAGCTTTGACAGGGGAAATGAAAAACTGTTTTTT. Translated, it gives CASSFDRGNEKLFF.

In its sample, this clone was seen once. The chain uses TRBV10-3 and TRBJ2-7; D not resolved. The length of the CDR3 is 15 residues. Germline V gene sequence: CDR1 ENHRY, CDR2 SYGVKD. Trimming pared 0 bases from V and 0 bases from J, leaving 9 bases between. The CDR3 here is CAISESEPGSYEQYF. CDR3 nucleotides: TGTGCCATCAGTGAGTCAGAACCGGGCTCCTACGAGCAGTACTTC.

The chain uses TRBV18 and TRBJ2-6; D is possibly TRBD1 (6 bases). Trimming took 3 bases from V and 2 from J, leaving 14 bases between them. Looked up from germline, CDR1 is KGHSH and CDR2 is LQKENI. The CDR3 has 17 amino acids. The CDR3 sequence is CASSPNRVLPGANVLTF. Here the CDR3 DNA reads TGTGCCAGCTCACCGAACAGGGTACTACCTGGGGCCAACGTCCTGACTTTC. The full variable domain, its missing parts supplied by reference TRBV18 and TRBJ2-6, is NAGVMQNPRHLVRRRGQEARLRCSPMKGHSHVYWYRQLPEEGLKFMVYLQKENIIDESGMPKERFSAEFPKEGPSILRIQQVVRGDSAAYFCASSPNRVLPGANVLTFGAGSRLTVL.

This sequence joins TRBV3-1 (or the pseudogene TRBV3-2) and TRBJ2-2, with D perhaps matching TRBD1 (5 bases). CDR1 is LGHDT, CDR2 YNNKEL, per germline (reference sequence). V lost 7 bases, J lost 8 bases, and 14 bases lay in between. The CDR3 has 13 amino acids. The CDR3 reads CASISEGAGELFF. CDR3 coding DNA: TGTGCCAGCATCTCGGAAGGGGCTGGGGAGCTGTTTTTT.

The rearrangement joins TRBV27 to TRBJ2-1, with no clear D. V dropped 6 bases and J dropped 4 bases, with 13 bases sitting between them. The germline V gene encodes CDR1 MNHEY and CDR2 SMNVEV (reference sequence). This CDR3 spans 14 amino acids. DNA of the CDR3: TGTGCCAGCAGCTTCGGGTTAGAATACAATGAGCAGTTCTTC. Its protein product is CASSFGLEYNEQFF.

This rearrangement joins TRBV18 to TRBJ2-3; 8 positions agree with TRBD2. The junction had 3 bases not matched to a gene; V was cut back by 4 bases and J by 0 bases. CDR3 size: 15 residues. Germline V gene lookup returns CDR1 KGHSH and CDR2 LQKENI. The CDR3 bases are TGTGCCAGCTCACTAGCGGGGTCTAGCACAGATACGCAGTATTTT. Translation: CASSLAGSSTDTQYF.

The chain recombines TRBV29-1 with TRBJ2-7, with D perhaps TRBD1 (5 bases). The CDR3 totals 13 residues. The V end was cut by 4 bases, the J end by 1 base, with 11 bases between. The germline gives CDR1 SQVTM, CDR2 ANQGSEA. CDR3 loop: CSVAPDNSYEQYF. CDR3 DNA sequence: TGCAGCGTTGCACCGGACAATTCCTACGAGCAGTACTTC.

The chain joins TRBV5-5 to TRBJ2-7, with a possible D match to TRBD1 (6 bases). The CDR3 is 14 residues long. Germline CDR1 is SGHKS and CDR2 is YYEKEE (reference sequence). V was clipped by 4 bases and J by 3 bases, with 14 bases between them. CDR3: CASSLLTGGYEQYF. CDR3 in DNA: TGTGCCAGCAGCCTTTTGACAGGTGGCTACGAGCAGTACTTC.

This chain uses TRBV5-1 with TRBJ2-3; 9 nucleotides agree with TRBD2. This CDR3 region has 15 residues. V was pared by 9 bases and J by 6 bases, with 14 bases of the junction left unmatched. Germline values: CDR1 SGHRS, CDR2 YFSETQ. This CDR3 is CATTGSGSSTDTQYF. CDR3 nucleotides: TGCGCCACCACAGGTAGCGGGAGTTCAACGGATACGCAGTATTTT.

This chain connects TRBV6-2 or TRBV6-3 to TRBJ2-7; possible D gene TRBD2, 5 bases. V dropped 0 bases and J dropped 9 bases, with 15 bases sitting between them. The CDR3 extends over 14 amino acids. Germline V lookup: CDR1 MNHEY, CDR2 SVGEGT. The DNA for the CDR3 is TGTGCCAGCAGTTACTCGGCTAGCCCCCTATGGCAGTACTTC. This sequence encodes CASSYSASPLWQYF.

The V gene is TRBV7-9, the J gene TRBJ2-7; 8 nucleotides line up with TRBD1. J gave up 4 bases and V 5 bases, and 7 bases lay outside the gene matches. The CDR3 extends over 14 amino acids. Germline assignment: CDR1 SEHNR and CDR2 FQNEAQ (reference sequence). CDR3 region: CASSLWDRPYEQYF. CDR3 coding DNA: TGTGCCAGCAGCCTTTGGGACAGGCCGTACGAGCAGTACTTC.

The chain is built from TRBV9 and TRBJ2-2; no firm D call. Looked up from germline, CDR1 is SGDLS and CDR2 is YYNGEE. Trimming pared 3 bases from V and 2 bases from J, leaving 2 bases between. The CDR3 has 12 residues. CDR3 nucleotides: TGTGCCAGCAGCGCAAACACCGGGGAGCTGTTTTTT. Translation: CASSANTGELFF.

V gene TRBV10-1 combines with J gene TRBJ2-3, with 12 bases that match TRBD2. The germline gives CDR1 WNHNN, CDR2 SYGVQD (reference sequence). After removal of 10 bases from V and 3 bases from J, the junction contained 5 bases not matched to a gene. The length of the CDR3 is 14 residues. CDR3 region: CATSLAGGTDTQYF. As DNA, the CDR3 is TGCGCCACCTCACTAGCGGGGGGAACAGATACGCAGTATTTT.

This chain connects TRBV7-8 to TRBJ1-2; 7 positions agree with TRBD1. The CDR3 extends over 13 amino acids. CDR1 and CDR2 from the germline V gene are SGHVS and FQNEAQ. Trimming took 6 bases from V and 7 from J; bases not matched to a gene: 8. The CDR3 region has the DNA TGTGCCAGCAGACAAACAGGGGACGGTGGCTACACCTTC. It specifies CASRQTGDGGYTF.

The CDR3 spells CASSLARTVTGELFF. As DNA, the CDR3 is TGTGCCAGCAGCTTAGCGCGGACAGTCACCGGGGAGCTGTTTTTT. The V gene is TRBV7-6, the J gene TRBJ2-2; TRBD1 might be the D (6 bases). Between the trimmed V and J ends, which lost 0 bases and 4 bases, there was a span of 9 bases. Germline values: CDR1 SGHVS, CDR2 FNYEAQ. The CDR3 is 15 residues long.

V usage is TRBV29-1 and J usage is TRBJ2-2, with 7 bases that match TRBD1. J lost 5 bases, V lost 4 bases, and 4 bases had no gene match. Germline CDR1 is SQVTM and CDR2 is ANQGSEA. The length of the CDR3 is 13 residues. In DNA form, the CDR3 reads TGCAGCGTTGGACAGGGTTATACCGGGGAGCTGTTTTTT. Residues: CSVGQGYTGELFF.

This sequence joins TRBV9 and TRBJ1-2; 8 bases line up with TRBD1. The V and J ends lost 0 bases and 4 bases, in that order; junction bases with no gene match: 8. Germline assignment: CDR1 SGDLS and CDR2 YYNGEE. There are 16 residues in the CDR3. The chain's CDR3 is CASSVDLAGGIYGYTF. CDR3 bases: TGTGCCAGCAGCGTAGACTTGGCAGGGGGCATCTATGGCTACACCTTC. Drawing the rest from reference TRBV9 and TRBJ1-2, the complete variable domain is DSGVTQTPKHLITATGQRVTLRCSPRSGDLSVYWYQQSLDQGLQFLIQYYNGEERAKGNILERFSAQQFPDLHSELNLSSLELGDSALYFCASSVDLAGGIYGYTFGSGTRLTVV.

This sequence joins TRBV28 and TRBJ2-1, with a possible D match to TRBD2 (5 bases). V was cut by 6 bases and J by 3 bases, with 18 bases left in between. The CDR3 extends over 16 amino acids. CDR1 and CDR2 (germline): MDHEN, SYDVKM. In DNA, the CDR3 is TGTGCCAGCAGCATGGGGAGCCTTAAGATCTACAATGAGCAGTTCTTC. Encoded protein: CASSMGSLKIYNEQFF.